One sample yielded the 25 T cell receptor gamma chains listed below, sequenced in a study of Vδ1+ human thymocytes. Study outcomes and limitations: Highly polyclonal TRG and TRD repertoires with Gaussian CDR3 length distributions appeared in thymus.

Sequences come from RNA converted to cDNA by reverse transcription. Pooled V-gene forward primers with one constant-region reverse primer generated the CDR3 amplicons by multiplex PCR. TCRdb re-called the multiplex PCR reads with CATT. The sample has 25,000 to 35,000 gamma-chain clones; more than 15% are singletons. These receptors have no identified antigens. Sequencing was performed on Vdelta1+ gamma-delta thymocytes from the thymus. Regarding subset: FACS-sorted CD3+ TCRalphabeta- TCRVdelta1+ TCRVdelta2- thymocytes. The receptors here all came from a boy less than two years old who had congenital heart surgery.

This clone has a handful of counts. The rearrangement links TRGV2 to TRGJP2. Germline V gene data show CDR1 as EGSNGY and CDR2 as YDSYNSKV. J gave up 4 bases and V 0 bases, and 8 bases lay outside the gene matches. The CDR3 has 16 residues. CDR3 sequence: CATWDGPEYSDWIKTF. CDR3 DNA sequence: TGTGCCACCTGGGACGGGCCTGAATATAGTGATTGGATCAAGACGTTT.

The sample holds a few counts of this clone. The gene calls are TRGV4 and TRGJ1 or TRGJ2. Germline V gene data show CDR1 as EGSTGY and CDR2 as YDSYTSSV. CDR3 length: 13 residues. V trimming: 4 bases; J trimming: 0 bases; junction bases outside the gene matches: 3. Here the CDR3 DNA reads TGTGCCACCTGGGAGGCGAATTATTATAAGAAACTCTTT. This encodes CATWEANYYKKLF.

This clone was counted between two and nine times. The V and J genes are TRGV5 and TRGJ1 or TRGJ2. V dropped 1 base and J dropped 10; count of bases not matched to a gene: 4. Germline CDR1 and CDR2: VINAFY and YDVSNSKD. This CDR3 contains 11 residues. CDR3: CATWDRWKKLF. Here the CDR3 DNA reads TGTGCCACCTGGGACAGATGGAAGAAACTCTTT.

The chain has TRGV9 and TRGJ1 or TRGJ2. The trim removed 0 bases at V and 6 bases at J, leaving 5 bases unmatched. Germline CDR1 reads GITISATS; CDR2 reads ISYDGTV (reference sequence). The CDR3 has 13 residues. CDR3 residues: CALWEVLLYKKLF. In nucleotides, the CDR3 is TGTGCCTTGTGGGAGGTGCTGCTTTATAAGAAACTCTTT.

This clone rates as medium-sized. Other DNA sequences of this sample code for an identical CDR3. The chain uses TRGV9 and TRGJ1 or TRGJ2. V shed 3 bases, J shed 10 bases, and the junction held 0 bases outside the gene matches. This CDR3 is 9 amino acids long. Germline values: CDR1 GITISATS, CDR2 ISYDGTV (reference sequence). The CDR3 nucleotides read TGTGCCTTGTGGGAGAAGAAACTCTTT. Translating it yields CALWEKKLF.

There are a few counts of this clone. This chain links TRGV2 with TRGJ1 or TRGJ2. Germline assignment: CDR1 EGSNGY and CDR2 YDSYNSKV. The CDR3 loop spans 13 amino acids. The J segment lost 7 bases and the V segment lost 3 bases, leaving 9 bases of the junction unmatched. This chain's CDR3 is CATWDPTGYKKLF. CDR3 nucleotides: TGTGCCACCTGGGACCCAACGGGATATAAGAAACTCTTT.

This chain uses TRGV9 with TRGJ1 or TRGJ2. The CDR3 is 14 residues long. The J segment lost 1 base and the V segment lost 2 bases, leaving 5 bases of the junction unmatched. The germline gives CDR1 GITISATS, CDR2 ISYDGTV (reference sequence). CDR3 bases: TGTGCCTTGTGGGAGGCGACCAATTATTATAAGAAACTCTTT. This codes for CALWEATNYYKKLF.

The gene calls are TRGV5 and TRGJ1 or TRGJ2. J was trimmed by 10 bases and V by 0 bases; bases with no gene match: 6. Germline assignment: CDR1 VINAFY and CDR2 YDVSNSKD. CDR3 length: 12 amino acids. CDR3 DNA sequence: TGTGCCACCTGGGACAGGCTGCGGAAGAAACTCTTT. The encoded protein is CATWDRLRKKLF.

The chain links TRGV5 to TRGJ1 or TRGJ2. This CDR3 region has 15 residues. Germline CDR1 reads VINAFY; CDR2 reads YDVSNSKD. With 0 bases clipped from V and 5 bases from J, the junction kept 10 bases outside the gene matches. CDR3: CATWDRPRGDYKKLF. The CDR3 DNA follows: TGTGCCACCTGGGACAGGCCAAGGGGTGATTATAAGAAACTCTTT.

The chain carries TRGV3 and TRGJ1 or TRGJ2. The CDR3 length is 13 residues. Germline values: CDR1 VTNTFY, CDR2 YDVSTARD (reference sequence). Unmatched junction bases numbered 6, after V lost 0 bases and J lost 7 bases. In nucleotides, the CDR3 is TGTGCCACCTGGGACAGGCATCAGTATAAGAAACTCTTT. It yields the protein CATWDRHQYKKLF.

The genes are TRGV8 and TRGJ1 or TRGJ2. With 6 bases clipped from V and 0 bases from J, the junction kept 5 bases outside the gene matches. CDR1 is VENAVY, CDR2 YDSYNSRV, per germline. CDR3 size: 13 residues. CDR3 nucleotide sequence: TGTGCCACCTGGAGAACGAATTATTATAAGAAACTCTTT. Amino acids: CATWRTNYYKKLF.

The chain joins TRGV5 to TRGJ1 or TRGJ2. This CDR3 has 12 amino acids. CDR1 and CDR2 (germline): VINAFY, YDVSNSKD. The trim removed 3 bases at V and 9 bases at J, leaving 8 bases unmatched. CDR3 protein: CATWDELLKKLF. For the CDR3, the DNA is TGTGCCACCTGGGACGAGTTACTTAAGAAACTCTTT.

Regarding this clone: Other DNA sequences in this specimen translate into the identical CDR3. This chain uses TRGV5 with TRGJP2. In germline, CDR1 is VINAFY, CDR2 YDVSNSKD. This CDR3 region has 16 residues. Trimming took 0 bases from V and 1 from J; bases not matched to a gene: 5. CDR3: CATWDRLISSDWIKTF. The CDR3 DNA is TGTGCCACCTGGGACAGGCTCATTAGTAGTGATTGGATCAAGACGTTT.

V is TRGV9 and J is TRGJ1 or TRGJ2. The junction had 7 bases not matched to a gene; V was cut back by 2 bases and J by 3 bases. This CDR3 spans 14 amino acids. Germline loops: CDR1 GITISATS, CDR2 ISYDGTV (reference sequence). The DNA for the CDR3 is TGTGCCTTGTGGGAGGGCCCCTCTTATTATAAGAAACTCTTT. It translates to CALWEGPSYYKKLF.

This chain joins TRGV3 and TRGJP2. CDR3 length equals 14 residues. V trimming: 1 base; J trimming: 4 bases; junction bases outside the gene matches: 3. Germline V CDR1 and CDR2: VTNTFY, YDVSTARD (reference sequence). CDR3 sequence (DNA): TGTGCCACCTGGGACAGTATTAGTGATTGGATCAAGACGTTT. It is translated as CATWDSISDWIKTF.

This clone was counted between two and nine times. V usage is TRGV8 and J usage is TRGJ1 or TRGJ2. Losses at the gene ends were 4 bases for V and 10 bases for J; bases not matched to a gene: 7. The CDR3 sequence is 11 residues long. Germline V CDR1 and CDR2: VENAVY, YDSYNSRV. As DNA, the CDR3 is TGTGCCACCTGGGAGGGTTCCAAGAAACTCTTT. Protein product: CATWEGSKKLF.

In this sample, this clone is medium-sized (0.01 to 0.1%). Distinct nucleotide sequences in the sample also encode this CDR3. The V call is TRGV3, the J call TRGJ1 or TRGJ2. Per germline, CDR1 VTNTFY and CDR2 YDVSTARD (reference sequence). V shed 0 bases, J shed 11 bases, and the junction held 7 bases outside the gene matches. The CDR3 sequence is 12 residues long. The CDR3 sequence is CATWDRRLEKLF. The CDR3, as DNA: TGTGCCACCTGGGACAGGCGATTGGAGAAACTCTTT.

The V and J genes are TRGV2 and TRGJ1 or TRGJ2. The V and J ends lost 0 bases and 10 bases, in that order; junction bases with no gene match: 12. Germline CDR1 is EGSNGY and CDR2 is YDSYNSKV. The CDR3 runs to 14 residues. CDR3 nucleotides: TGTGCCACCTGGGACGGGCCCTCTTTGCGGAAGAAACTCTTT. Protein product: CATWDGPSLRKKLF.

V and J are TRGV9 and TRGJP. CDR1 and CDR2 from the germline V gene are GITISATS and ISYDGTV (reference sequence). V lost 2 bases and J lost 8; bases outside the gene matches: 3. The CDR3 is made up of 15 amino acids. CDR3 protein: CALWEGQLGKKIKVF. The CDR3 coding sequence is TGTGCCTTGTGGGAGGGACAGTTGGGCAAAAAAATCAAGGTATTT.

This clone was found a few times. The chain is built from TRGV8 and TRGJ1 or TRGJ2. Trimming removed 5 bases from V and 3 bases from J; junction bases left unmatched: 4. The CDR3 consists of 12 residues. Per germline, CDR1 VENAVY and CDR2 YDSYNSRV. The CDR3 region is CATWVRYYKKLF. CDR3 sequence (DNA): TGTGCCACCTGGGTCCGTTATTATAAGAAACTCTTT.

This clone has just a few counts. The V gene is TRGV5, the J gene TRGJ1 or TRGJ2. This CDR3 region has 13 residues. After removal of 2 bases from V and 6 bases from J, the junction contained 7 bases not matched to a gene. Germline loops: CDR1 VINAFY, CDR2 YDVSNSKD. CDR3 bases: TGTGCCACCTGGGACAATCCCCCTTATAAGAAACTCTTT. Its protein product is CATWDNPPYKKLF.

This clone has more than one count but fewer than ten. The chain carries TRGV9 and TRGJ1 or TRGJ2. The ends lost 5 bases at V and 14 bases at J; junction bases unmatched: 6. CDR1 GITISATS and CDR2 ISYDGTV come from the germline V gene (reference sequence). The CDR3 length is 9 residues. CDR3 in DNA: TGTGCCTTGTGGGGCAAGGAACTCTTT. Amino acids: CALWGKELF.

The chain recombines TRGV8 with TRGJ1 or TRGJ2. This CDR3 spans 14 amino acids. J gave up 5 bases and V 4 bases, and 11 bases lay outside the gene matches. In germline, CDR1 is VENAVY, CDR2 YDSYNSRV. The CDR3 DNA follows: TGTGCCACCTGGGACAGTGGGGGCGATTATAAGAAACTCTTT. Encoded protein: CATWDSGGDYKKLF.

This clone is classed as medium-sized. This specimen includes other DNA sequences encoding the same CDR3. The V and J genes are TRGV2 and TRGJP2. V was clipped by 0 bases and J by 2 bases; unmatched bases: 3. The CDR3 consists of 15 residues. The germline CDR1 and CDR2 sequences are EGSNGY and YDSYNSKV. CDR3 loop: CATWDGRSSDWIKTF. DNA of the CDR3: TGTGCCACCTGGGACGGGCGGAGTAGTGATTGGATCAAGACGTTT.

The rearrangement links TRGV2 to TRGJP2. This CDR3 has 14 amino acids. Per the germline V gene, CDR1 is EGSNGY and CDR2 is YDSYNSKV. Trimming took 5 bases from V and 1 from J; bases not matched to a gene: 4. The CDR3 nucleotides read TGTGCCACCTGGGGACCTAGTAGTGATTGGATCAAGACGTTT. Translated, it gives CATWGPSSDWIKTF.